The next 29 T cell receptor beta chains were all read from a single sample in a study of CD4 T cells in relation to SARS-CoV-2 and coronaviruses. The unexposed donors gave CD4+ T cells in 2011-2018, prior to COVID-19. The cells were cultured for around ten days before CD4+ T cells were isolated. For these TCRs, the target antigens are not known. Profiled with immunoSEQ multiplex PCR; TCRdb holds only in-frame clones, not every one. The sample yields about 27,000 clones, about two thirds seen once. The source material was CD4+ T cells from PBMCs, cultured in vitro. The receptors were sampled from a human donor in good health.

The chain uses TRBV19 and TRBJ1-3; 8 bases align to TRBD1. The CDR3 loop spans 15 amino acids. Germline V gene lookup returns CDR1 LNHDA and CDR2 SQIVND (reference sequence). V lost 4 bases, J lost 4 bases, and 6 bases stayed unmatched. The CDR3 DNA sequence: TGTGCCAGTAGTACGGACAGGGAGGGAGGAAACACCATATATTTT. Translating it yields CASSTDREGGNTIYF.

The chain carries TRBV11-3 and TRBJ2-7, with 8 positions matching TRBD1. Germline V CDR1 and CDR2: SGHNT, YENEEA. CDR3 size: 16 residues. With V trimmed by 5 bases and J by 3 bases, 12 bases remained unmatched. The chain's CDR3 is CASSTGGKTGNYEQYF. The CDR3 DNA sequence: TGTGCCAGCAGCACAGGGGGTAAGACAGGCAACTACGAGCAGTACTTC. Together with reference TRBV11-3 and TRBJ2-7, the CDR3 gives the full variable domain: EAGVVQSPRYKIIEKKQPVAFWCNPISGHNTLYWYLQNLGQGPELLIRYENEEAVDDSQLPKDRFSAERLKGVDSTLKIQPAELGDSAVYLCASSTGGKTGNYEQYFGPGTRLTVT.

J is TRBJ2-3 and V is TRBV14, with D unclear. CDR3 length equals 14 residues. The germline CDR1 and CDR2 sequences are SGHDN and FVKESK. V dropped 0 bases and J dropped 8 bases, with 12 bases sitting between them. This CDR3 is CASSQEISRGTQYF. The CDR3 DNA follows: TGTGCCAGCAGCCAAGAAATATCCCGAGGTACGCAGTATTTT.

J is TRBJ1-3 and V is TRBV2; D might be TRBD1 (5 bases). V was cut by 4 bases and J by 3 bases, with 10 bases left in between. Per germline, CDR1 SNHLY and CDR2 FYNNEI. This CDR3 comprises 14 residues. CDR3 sequence (DNA): TGTGCCAGCAGTGGTTTAGGGGTTGGAAACACCATATATTTT. It codes for CASSGLGVGNTIYF.

The V call is TRBV9, the J call TRBJ2-3, with D unclear. The CDR3 contains 13 residues. Per the germline V gene, CDR1 is SGDLS and CDR2 is YYNGEE. Trimming took 1 base from V and 0 from J, leaving 3 bases between them. The DNA of the CDR3 is TGTGCCAGCAGCGTAACCAGCACAGATACGCAGTATTTT. The encoded protein is CASSVTSTDTQYF.

The genes are TRBV19 and TRBJ2-7; 7 bases align to TRBD1. From germline, CDR1 is LNHDA and CDR2 SQIVND (reference sequence). V trimming: 9 bases; J trimming: 0 bases; junction bases outside the gene matches: 8. This CDR3 contains 14 residues. The CDR3, as DNA: TGTGCCAGCTCTTCGGACAGGAGCTCCTACGAGCAGTACTTC. It specifies CASSSDRSSYEQYF.

The chain uses TRBV27 and TRBJ1-1; D possibly corresponds to TRBD1 (5 bases). The V gene lost 5 bases and the J gene lost 6 bases, with 13 bases spanning the gap. The CDR3 sequence is 13 residues long. Germline loops: CDR1 MNHEY, CDR2 SMNVEV (reference sequence). CDR3 in DNA: TGTGCCAGCAGTCAAAGGACAAGCCCTGAAGCTTTCTTT. This gives the protein CASSQRTSPEAFF.

The genes are TRBV4-3 and TRBJ2-5; D assignment may be TRBD1 or TRBD2 (5 bases each). CDR1 and CDR2 (germline): LGHNA, YSLEER. V shed 1 base and J shed 9 bases, with 18 bases lying between them. The CDR3 runs to 15 residues. The CDR3 is CASSQGIGREFPQYF. CDR3 nucleotides: TGCGCCAGCAGCCAAGGAATCGGCAGGGAGTTCCCCCAGTACTTC.

This clone was counted only a few times. This chain uses TRBV21-1 with TRBJ1-6. TRBV21-1 is labeled a pseudogene. This CDR3 comprises 14 residues. The chain's CDR3 is CASVGGSYNSPLHF. Here the CDR3 DNA reads TGTGCCAGCGTAGGTGGCTCCTATAATTCACCCCTCCACTTT.

The J gene is TRBJ2-1, the V gene TRBV5-1; 8 bases match TRBD1. The germline V gene encodes CDR1 SGHRS and CDR2 YFSETQ. The CDR3 runs 13 residues. V dropped 4 bases and J dropped 15; count of bases not matched to a gene: 12. For the CDR3, the DNA is TGCGCCAGCAGCCCAAACCCAGGACAGGGTAGGTTCTTC. The encoded protein is CASSPNPGQGRFF.

The rearrangement uses TRBV19 and TRBJ1-1, with a tentative D call TRBD1 (6 bases). CDR1 is LNHDA and CDR2 is SQIVND in the germline V gene (reference sequence). This CDR3 has 15 amino acids. The V and J ends lost 3 bases and 1 base respectively, with 12 bases between them. Written as DNA, the CDR3 is TGTGCCAGTAGTATGGCAACACAGGGGAACACTGAAGCTTTCTTT. It translates to CASSMATQGNTEAFF. Full variable domain (remainder filled in from reference TRBV19 and TRBJ1-1): DGGITQSPKYLFRKEGQNVTLSCEQNLNHDAMYWYRQDPGQGLRLIYYSQIVNDFQKGDIAEGYSVSREKKESFPLTVTSAQKNPTAFYLCASSMATQGNTEAFFGQGTRLTVV.

V is TRBV12-3 or TRBV12-4 and J is TRBJ2-1; no clear D. With 6 bases removed from V and 4 bases from J, the gap between germline ends came to 4 bases. The CDR3 runs to 11 residues. The CDR3 spells CASRAYNEQFF. Here the CDR3 DNA reads TGTGCCAGCAGGGCTTACAATGAGCAGTTCTTC.

The rearrangement uses TRBV7-2 and TRBJ2-1; 8 bases line up with TRBD2. CDR1 and CDR2 (germline): SGHTA, FQGNSA. The ends lost 3 bases at V and 5 bases at J; junction bases unmatched: 6. The CDR3 runs 15 residues. DNA for the CDR3: TGTGCCAGCAGCTTCACGGGGGGGGGTAACAATGAGCAGTTCTTC. It encodes CASSFTGGGNNEQFF.

The chain joins TRBV6-1 to TRBJ2-7; D possibly corresponds to TRBD2 (6 bases). Germline V lookup: CDR1 MNHNS, CDR2 SASEGT. The CDR3 sequence is 16 residues long. V lost 2 bases to trimming and J lost 4 bases, with 18 bases between them. CDR3 DNA sequence: TGTGCCAGCAGTGAATTGGCGGGGCAAGTAGGATACGAGCAGTACTTC. Its protein is CASSELAGQVGYEQYF.

The V gene is TRBV18, the J gene TRBJ2-5; D remains unclear. V was cut by 3 bases and J by 1 base, with 12 bases left in between. The CDR3 has 15 amino acids. Looked up from germline, CDR1 is KGHSH and CDR2 is LQKENI. CDR3 loop: CASSPYMDPQETQYF. CDR3 nucleotide sequence: TGTGCCAGCTCACCGTATATGGATCCCCAAGAGACCCAGTACTTC. The whole variable domain, remainder taken from reference TRBV18 and TRBJ2-5, is NAGVMQNPRHLVRRRGQEARLRCSPMKGHSHVYWYRQLPEEGLKFMVYLQKENIIDESGMPKERFSAEFPKEGPSILRIQQVVRGDSAAYFCASSPYMDPQETQYFGPGTRLLVL.

The chain links TRBV7-2 to TRBJ2-2; no clear D gene. V gave up 8 bases and J gave up 4 bases, with 11 bases separating them. CDR3 size: 13 residues. Germline V gives CDR1 SGHTA, CDR2 FQGNSA. CDR3 residues: CASDRSATGELFF. Here the CDR3 DNA reads TGTGCCAGCGATCGGAGCGCCACCGGGGAGCTGTTTTTT.

A few counts support this clone. The chain has TRBV7-9 and TRBJ1-4; D is undetermined. Germline values: CDR1 SEHNR, CDR2 FQNEAQ (reference sequence). The CDR3 totals 14 residues. Trimming stripped 5 bases from V and 4 bases from J, with 11 bases between. As DNA, the CDR3 is TGTGCCAGCAGCCATCCGGCCCTTAATGAAAAACTGTTTTTT. It specifies CASSHPALNEKLFF.

This clone occurred a few times. The rearrangement uses TRBV20-1 and TRBJ1-2, with D perhaps matching TRBD1 (5 bases). Trimming cost V 3 bases and J 8 bases, with 31 bases left between them. This CDR3 comprises 18 residues. Germline-derived CDR1 and CDR2 are DFQATT and SNEGSKA (reference sequence). CDR3 nucleotide sequence: TGCAGTGCTAGTGTACCGGCGGGGGAATACGGCGGCGAAGGGGGCTACACCTTC. Translation: CSASVPAGEYGGEGGYTF.

This chain joins TRBV28 and TRBJ2-3; weak D call: TRBD1 (5 bases). Germline V gives CDR1 MDHEN, CDR2 SYDVKM. The CDR3 length is 16 residues. Trimming cost V 3 bases and J 0 bases, with 13 bases left between them. This CDR3 is CASSLMTVTSTDTQYF. DNA for the CDR3: TGTGCCAGCAGTTTGATGACAGTGACTAGCACAGATACGCAGTATTTT.

The rearrangement uses TRBV13 and TRBJ2-3; 14 bases match TRBD2. The V and J ends lost 2 bases and 8 bases, in that order; junction bases with no gene match: 6. The length of the CDR3 is 16 residues. Germline V lookup: CDR1 PRHDT, CDR2 FYEKMQ (reference sequence). The DNA for the CDR3 is TGTGCCAGCAGCTTAAGGGGACTAGCGGGAGATGGTACGCAGTATTTT. Its translation: CASSLRGLAGDGTQYF.

The chain carries TRBV7-2 and TRBJ2-1, with 8 bases aligning to TRBD2. This CDR3 is 13 amino acids long. The trim removed 5 bases at V and 8 bases at J, leaving 5 bases unmatched. The germline V gene encodes CDR1 SGHTA and CDR2 FQGNSA. The CDR3 region is CASSRRTSHEQFF. CDR3 DNA: TGTGCCAGCAGCCGACGGACTAGCCATGAGCAGTTCTTC.

The chain combines TRBV5-1 with TRBJ1-3; 7 positions agree with TRBD1. Trimming took 2 bases from V and 4 from J; bases not matched to a gene: 6. The CDR3 has 15 residues. Germline V gives CDR1 SGHRS, CDR2 YFSETQ. This CDR3 is CASSLRGQGGNTIYF. The CDR3 DNA follows: TGCGCCAGCAGCTTAAGGGGGCAGGGAGGAAACACCATATATTTT.

This chain links TRBV5-1 with TRBJ1-4; D gene unclear. This CDR3 spans 17 amino acids. Trimming left V 2 bases short and J 3 bases short, with 17 bases between. The germline V gene encodes CDR1 SGHRS and CDR2 YFSETQ. The CDR3 DNA reads as TGCGCCAGCAGCTTCAACCTACTCCTTGGCTCTAATGAAAAACTGTTTTTT. This translates into CASSFNLLLGSNEKLFF. The entire variable domain, with the rest obtained from reference TRBV5-1 and TRBJ1-4, is as follows: KAGVTQTPRYLIKTRGQQVTLSCSPISGHRSVSWYQQTPGQGLQFLFEYFSETQRNKGNFPGRFSGRQFSNSRSEMNVSTLELGDSALYLCASSFNLLLGSNEKLFFGSGTQLSVL.

The CDR3, as DNA: TGTGCCAGCTCACCACCGGGGGGTGCGACCTCCACAGATACGCAGTATTTT. Amino acids: CASSPPGGATSTDTQYF. The chain has TRBV18 and TRBJ2-3, with D possibly TRBD2 on 6 matching bases. V gave up 0 bases and J gave up 2 bases, with 15 bases separating them. The CDR3 runs 17 residues. Germline V CDR1 and CDR2: KGHSH, LQKENI.

This clone turned up a few times. The rearrangement joins TRBV2 to TRBJ2-2, with D possibly TRBD1 on 6 matching bases. V dropped 8 bases and J dropped 4 bases, with 17 bases sitting between them. CDR3 size: 15 residues. Germline V lookup: CDR1 SNHLY, CDR2 FYNNEI. The CDR3: CASGTRTGSTGELFF. The CDR3 DNA is TGTGCCAGCGGAACCCGTACAGGGTCCACCGGGGAGCTGTTTTTT.

This chain joins TRBV9 and TRBJ2-5, with D possibly called TRBD1 or TRBD2 (5 bases each). Germline lookup yields CDR1 SGDLS and CDR2 YYNGEE. V was shortened by 3 bases and J by 2 bases, with 8 bases between the two germline ends. The CDR3 covers 13 residues. CDR3 residues: CASSGDLQETQYF. CDR3 sequence (DNA): TGTGCCAGCAGCGGGGACCTACAAGAGACCCAGTACTTC.

The rearrangement uses TRBV4-3 and TRBJ1-6; a possible D gene is TRBD1 (5 bases). Germline loops: CDR1 LGHNA, CDR2 YSLEER. This CDR3 comprises 16 residues. The V gene lost 0 bases and the J gene lost 10 bases, with 16 bases spanning the gap. CDR3: CASSQDGGTARSPLHF. The CDR3 DNA reads TGCGCCAGCAGCCAAGACGGCGGGACGGCTCGCTCACCCCTCCACTTT.

This clone was seen a few times. V and J are TRBV5-6 and TRBJ2-5; 11 bases fit TRBD2. Germline values: CDR1 SGHDT, CDR2 YYEEEE. Unmatched junction bases numbered 16, after V lost 7 bases and J lost 5 bases. The CDR3 has 17 residues. In DNA, the CDR3 is TGTGCCAGCCGCCCCATGGTAGCGGGGGGGCTAATGGAGACCCAGTACTTC. This codes for CASRPMVAGGLMETQYF.

There are a few counts of this clone. CDR3 in DNA: TGTGCCAGCACCAACCCCGGGGGCGACCTAAGCACAGATACGCAGTATTTT. This encodes CASTNPGGDLSTDTQYF. The V gene is TRBV11-2, the J gene TRBJ2-3; perhaps D is TRBD1 or TRBD2 (6 bases each). CDR1 is SGHAT, CDR2 FQNNGV, per germline. V shed 7 bases and J shed 0 bases, with 20 bases lying between them. The CDR3 loop spans 17 amino acids.